Listed below are T cell receptor beta chains from one sample, sequenced in a study of shared clonotypes between healthy human individuals. TCRdb's table, derived via immunoSEQ multiplex PCR, lists solely in-frame clones and lacks some. The sample has millions of clones, more than 85% seen once. The sequencing input was naive CD4+ T cells from PBMCs. These receptors were taken from a man between 18 and 35 years old in good health. Some clones in this sample may be carry-over from other donors' samples. Both conserved end residues are part of each CDR3. A D gene is named only where the DNA matches it firmly. The listing skips clone size in some rows; elsewhere it reads once, few, many or a size class.

v_gene: TRBV5-1; j_gene: TRBJ1-6; d_gene: NA; abundance: NA; len: 14; CDR3aa: CASSGPALDSPLHF; CDR3nt: TGCGCCAGCAGCGGGCCGGCCCTAGATTCACCCCTCCACTTT
v_gene: TRBV5-4; j_gene: TRBJ1-2; d_gene: TRBD1; abundance: few; len: 16; CDR3aa: CASSSMRQGESYGYTF; CDR3nt: TGTGCCAGCAGCTCGATGAGACAGGGGGAATCCTATGGCTACACCTTC
v_gene: TRBV7-2; j_gene: TRBJ2-1; d_gene: TRBD2; abundance: NA; len: 12; CDR3aa: CASSLTAGGPFF; CDR3nt: TGTGCCAGCAGCTTAACAGCGGGAGGGCCGTTCTTC
v_gene: TRBV30; j_gene: TRBJ1-5; d_gene: TRBD1; abundance: NA; len: 15; CDR3aa: CAWRPRQGGNQPQHF; CDR3nt: TGTGCCTGGAGACCCAGACAGGGAGGGAATCAGCCCCAGCATTTT
v_gene: TRBV11-2; j_gene: TRBJ2-2; d_gene: NA; abundance: NA; len: 13; CDR3aa: CASSLSQAGELFF; CDR3nt: TGTGCCAGCAGCTTGAGTCAAGCCGGGGAGCTGTTTTTT
v_gene: TRBV9; j_gene: TRBJ2-7; d_gene: TRBD2; abundance: NA; len: 15; CDR3aa: CASSARLAGGDEQYF; CDR3nt: TGTGCCAGCAGCGCCAGACTAGCGGGAGGAGACGAGCAGTACTTC
v_gene: TRBV28; j_gene: TRBJ1-2; d_gene: NA; abundance: once; len: 14; CDR3aa: CASSLQPGPYGYTF; CDR3nt: TGTGCCAGCAGCCTCCAGCCAGGCCCCTATGGCTACACCTTC
v_gene: TRBV9; j_gene: TRBJ1-2; d_gene: TRBD1; abundance: NA; len: 16; CDR3aa: CASSAHRDSDNYGYTF; CDR3nt: TGTGCCAGCAGCGCCCATCGGGACAGTGACAACTATGGCTACACCTTC
v_gene: TRBV6-5; j_gene: TRBJ2-7; d_gene: TRBD1; abundance: NA; len: 14; CDR3aa: CASRGDRAGGEQYF; CDR3nt: TGTGCCAGCAGGGGAGACAGGGCTGGAGGCGAGCAGTACTTC
v_gene: TRBV28; j_gene: TRBJ1-5; d_gene: TRBD1; abundance: NA; len: 15; CDR3aa: CASRTGQGAHQPQHF; CDR3nt: TGTGCCAGCAGGACCGGACAGGGGGCTCATCAGCCCCAGCATTTT
v_gene: TRBV28; j_gene: TRBJ2-5; d_gene: NA; abundance: NA; len: 15; CDR3aa: CASSLGGASAETQYF; CDR3nt: TGTGCCAGCAGTTTAGGCGGAGCCTCAGCAGAGACCCAGTACTTC
v_gene: TRBV28; j_gene: TRBJ1-4; d_gene: NA; abundance: NA; len: 15; CDR3aa: CASSTIGTGNEKLFF; CDR3nt: TGTGCCAGCAGTACCATCGGGACTGGGAATGAAAAACTGTTTTTT
v_gene: TRBV28; j_gene: TRBJ2-5; d_gene: NA; abundance: once; len: 15; CDR3aa: CASRARVGGLATQYF; CDR3nt: TGTGCCAGCAGGGCCAGGGTAGGGGGGCTGGCGACCCAGTACTTC
v_gene: TRBV28; j_gene: TRBJ2-7; d_gene: NA; abundance: NA; len: 13; CDR3aa: CASSSPQAYEQYF; CDR3nt: TGTGCCAGCAGTTCTCCACAGGCCTACGAGCAGTACTTC
v_gene: TRBV5-1; j_gene: TRBJ2-6; d_gene: NA; abundance: NA; len: 15; CDR3aa: CASSFKWSGANVLTF; CDR3nt: TGCGCCAGCAGCTTTAAATGGTCTGGGGCCAACGTCCTGACTTTC
v_gene: TRBV9; j_gene: TRBJ2-5; d_gene: TRBD1; abundance: NA; len: 14; CDR3aa: CASKNRGQQETQYF; CDR3nt: TGTGCCAGCAAGAACAGGGGCCAGCAAGAGACCCAGTACTTC
v_gene: TRBV5-1; j_gene: TRBJ2-1; d_gene: NA; abundance: NA; len: 14; CDR3aa: CASSLDWGGNEQFF; CDR3nt: TGCGCCAGCAGCTTGGACTGGGGCGGGAATGAGCAGTTCTTC
v_gene: TRBV11-2; j_gene: TRBJ2-1; d_gene: TRBD1; abundance: NA; len: 16; CDR3aa: CASSTVRDRESGEQFF; CDR3nt: TGTGCCAGCAGTACCGTCCGGGACAGGGAGTCCGGTGAGCAGTTCTTC
v_gene: TRBV9; j_gene: TRBJ1-4; d_gene: NA; abundance: NA; len: 13; CDR3aa: CASSARDNEKLFF; CDR3nt: TGTGCCAGCAGCGCCCGGGACAACGAAAAACTGTTTTTT
v_gene: TRBV27; j_gene: TRBJ2-1; d_gene: NA; abundance: once; len: 15; CDR3aa: CASSLGYISYNEQFF; CDR3nt: TGTGCCAGCAGTTTAGGCTATATCTCCTACAATGAGCAGTTCTTC
v_gene: TRBV27; j_gene: TRBJ2-7; d_gene: TRBD1; abundance: once; len: 14; CDR3aa: CASSIGQGRYEQYF; CDR3nt: TGTGCCAGCAGTATCGGACAGGGGAGGTACGAGCAGTACTTC
v_gene: TRBV5-5; j_gene: TRBJ2-6; d_gene: NA; abundance: NA; len: 16; CDR3aa: CASSFLGPAGANVLTF; CDR3nt: TGTGCCAGCAGCTTCCTCGGGCCGGCTGGGGCCAACGTCCTGACTTTC
v_gene: TRBV20-1; j_gene: TRBJ2-1; d_gene: NA; abundance: NA; len: 11; CDR3aa: CSAHREYEQFF; CDR3nt: TGCAGTGCCCACCGCGAATATGAGCAGTTCTTC
v_gene: TRBV19; j_gene: TRBJ1-5; d_gene: NA; abundance: NA; len: 13; CDR3aa: CASSIDANQPQHF; CDR3nt: TGTGCCAGTAGTATCGACGCGAATCAGCCCCAGCATTTT
v_gene: TRBV28; j_gene: TRBJ2-1; d_gene: TRBD2; abundance: NA; len: 16; CDR3aa: CASSFLAGGSYNEQFF; CDR3nt: TGTGCCAGCAGTTTTTTGGCGGGAGGATCCTACAATGAGCAGTTCTTC
v_gene: TRBV18; j_gene: TRBJ2-7; d_gene: NA; abundance: NA; len: 17; CDR3aa: CASSPIFGGDYTYEQYF; CDR3nt: TGTGCCAGCTCACCAATCTTTGGTGGGGATTATACCTACGAGCAGTACTTC
v_gene: TRBV27; j_gene: TRBJ2-2; d_gene: NA; abundance: NA; len: 16; CDR3aa: CASSFRKVGEGGELFF; CDR3nt: TGTGCCAGCAGTTTCCGAAAGGTCGGGGAAGGCGGGGAGCTGTTTTTT
v_gene: TRBV10-3; j_gene: TRBJ2-3; d_gene: NA; abundance: NA; len: 14; CDR3aa: CAISERETRDTQYF; CDR3nt: TGTGCCATCAGTGAACGGGAGACCCGGGATACGCAGTATTTT
v_gene: TRBV7-9; j_gene: TRBJ2-2; d_gene: NA; abundance: NA; len: 16; CDR3aa: CASSLAGGTNTGELFF; CDR3nt: TGTGCCAGCAGCTTAGCGGGCGGGACGAACACCGGGGAGCTGTTTTTT
v_gene: TRBV6-6; j_gene: TRBJ2-5; d_gene: NA; abundance: NA; len: 14; CDR3aa: CASSYGQIQETQYF; CDR3nt: TGTGCCAGCAGTTACGGCCAGATCCAAGAGACCCAGTACTTC
v_gene: TRBV7-9; j_gene: TRBJ2-5; d_gene: NA; abundance: NA; len: 14; CDR3aa: CASSLRKDGETQYF; CDR3nt: TGTGCCAGCAGCTTACGGAAGGACGGAGAGACCCAGTACTTC
v_gene: TRBV11-1; j_gene: TRBJ1-2; d_gene: NA; abundance: NA; len: 13; CDR3aa: CASSEQGSYGYTF; CDR3nt: TGTGCCAGCAGCGAACAGGGAAGCTATGGCTACACCTTC
v_gene: TRBV18; j_gene: TRBJ2-5; d_gene: NA; abundance: NA; len: 11; CDR3aa: CASSQGETQYF; CDR3nt: TGTGCCAGCTCACAGGGGGAGACCCAGTACTTC
v_gene: TRBV5-1; j_gene: TRBJ2-7; d_gene: TRBD2; abundance: NA; len: 17; CDR3aa: CASSLAGTSGRAYEQYF; CDR3nt: TGCGCCAGCAGCTTAGCCGGGACTAGCGGGAGGGCCTACGAGCAGTACTTC
v_gene: TRBV27; j_gene: TRBJ1-1; d_gene: NA; abundance: NA; len: 13; CDR3aa: CASGAVMNTEAFF; CDR3nt: TGTGCCAGCGGGGCGGTTATGAACACTGAAGCTTTCTTT
v_gene: TRBV11-2; j_gene: TRBJ1-1; d_gene: NA; abundance: NA; len: 13; CDR3aa: CASSLTMSAEAFF; CDR3nt: TGTGCCAGCAGCTTAACTATGAGCGCTGAAGCTTTCTTT
v_gene: TRBV2; j_gene: TRBJ1-4; d_gene: TRBD1; abundance: NA; len: 14; CDR3aa: CASSNDRVEEKLFF; CDR3nt: TGTGCCAGCAGCAATGACAGGGTGGAGGAAAAACTGTTTTTT
v_gene: TRBV7-9; j_gene: TRBJ1-1; d_gene: TRBD1; abundance: NA; len: 14; CDR3aa: CASSPGQQYTEAFF; CDR3nt: TGTGCCAGCAGCCCGGGACAGCAATACACTGAAGCTTTCTTT
v_gene: TRBV18; j_gene: TRBJ1-2; d_gene: NA; abundance: NA; len: 15; CDR3aa: CASSEQATINYGYTF; CDR3nt: TGTGCCAGCTCAGAACAGGCGACGATTAACTATGGCTACACCTTC